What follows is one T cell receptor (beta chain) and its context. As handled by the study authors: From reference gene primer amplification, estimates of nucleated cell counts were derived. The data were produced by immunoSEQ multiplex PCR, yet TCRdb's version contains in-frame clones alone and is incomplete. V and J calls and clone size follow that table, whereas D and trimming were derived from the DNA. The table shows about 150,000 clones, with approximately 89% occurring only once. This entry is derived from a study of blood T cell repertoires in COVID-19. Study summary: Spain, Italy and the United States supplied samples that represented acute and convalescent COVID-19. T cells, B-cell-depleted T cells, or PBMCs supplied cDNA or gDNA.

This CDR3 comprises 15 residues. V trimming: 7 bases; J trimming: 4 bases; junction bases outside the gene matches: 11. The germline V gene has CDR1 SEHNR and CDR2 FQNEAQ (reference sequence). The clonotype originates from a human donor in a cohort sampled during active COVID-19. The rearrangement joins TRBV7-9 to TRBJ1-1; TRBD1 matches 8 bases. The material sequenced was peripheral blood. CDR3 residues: CASTHGQGRGTEAFF. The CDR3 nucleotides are TGTGCCAGCACCCACGGACAGGGCCGGGGCACTGAAGCTTTCTTT.